One and the same sample provided the 11 T cell receptor beta chains below, sequenced in a study of blood T cell repertoires in COVID-19. Measured with immunoSEQ multiplex PCR; TCRdb has only the in-frame clones, and not every one. This repertoire shows hundreds of thousands of clones, around 90% found once; its top ten account for over 0.2%. Sequencing was performed on peripheral blood. These receptors originate from a woman younger than 30 with acute or convalescent COVID-19.

This clone has more than one count but fewer than ten. The chain carries TRBV27 and TRBJ1-5; D might be TRBD1 (5 bases). From germline, CDR1 is MNHEY and CDR2 SMNVEV (reference sequence). This CDR3 region has 14 residues. With 0 bases removed from V and 7 bases from J, the gap between germline ends came to 10 bases. This chain's CDR3 is CASSLSGGGQPQHF. The CDR3 nucleotides are TGTGCCAGCAGTTTATCGGGGGGGGGACAGCCCCAGCATTTT.

The V gene is TRBV7-9, the J gene TRBJ1-3; D is unclear. Trimming cost V 1 base and J 0 bases, with 7 bases left between them. The CDR3 is 15 amino acids. Germline CDR1 SEHNR, CDR2 FQNEAQ (reference sequence). CDR3 bases: TGTGCCAGCAGCTTAGGGGAGTTCTCTGGAAACACCATATATTTT. Amino acids: CASSLGEFSGNTIYF.

The chain has TRBV10-3 and TRBJ2-3; D perhaps matches TRBD2 (6 bases). The CDR3 covers 14 residues. Per germline, CDR1 ENHRY and CDR2 SYGVKD. Trimming stripped 9 bases from V and 6 bases from J, with 19 bases between. The CDR3 here is CAITPWGDMDTQYF. In DNA form, the CDR3 reads TGTGCCATTACTCCGTGGGGGGATATGGATACGCAGTATTTT.

In this sample, this clone turned up once. V and J are TRBV2 and TRBJ2-3; 8 bases fit TRBD1. Germline V gene lookup returns CDR1 SNHLY and CDR2 FYNNEI. V lost 6 bases to trimming and J lost 2 bases; unmatched junction nucleotides: 7. The CDR3 loop spans 15 amino acids. CDR3 nucleotides: TGTGCCAGCAGCCCAGGGGGCCGGGTCACAGATACGCAGTATTTT. Its translation is CASSPGGRVTDTQYF.

This clone occurred once. The DNA of the CDR3 is TGCGCCAGCACCTCCGGGGACAGGGAAAATTATGGCTACACCTTC. This gives the protein CASTSGDRENYGYTF. The V gene is TRBV5-1, the J gene TRBJ1-2, with 9 bases identical to TRBD1. CDR1 and CDR2 (germline): SGHRS, YFSETQ. V shed 6 bases, J shed 5 bases, and the junction held 11 bases outside the gene matches. This CDR3 is built from 15 residues.

V gene TRBV21-1 combines with J gene TRBJ1-2. TRBV21-1 is a recognized pseudogene. This CDR3 has 16 amino acids. This CDR3 reads CASSKDLEAPNYGYTF. CDR3 in DNA: TGTGCCAGCAGCAAAGATCTTGAGGCCCCTAACTATGGCTACACCTTC.

This clone appeared a single time. Other DNA sequences in this specimen translate into the identical CDR3. The chain joins TRBV9 to TRBJ1-1, with no clear D. Germline CDR1 SGDLS, CDR2 YYNGEE. This CDR3 contains 13 residues. V shed 0 bases and J shed 2 bases, with 5 bases lying between them. The CDR3 loop is CASSVVSNTEAFF. The CDR3 coding sequence is TGTGCCAGCAGCGTAGTGTCAAACACTGAAGCTTTCTTT.

This CDR3 reads CASRRTNLNQPQHF. The CDR3 DNA follows: TGTGCCAGCAGACGGACAAATCTAAATCAGCCCCAGCATTTT. The chain combines TRBV28 with TRBJ1-5, with D maybe TRBD1 (5 bases). Trimming took off 6 bases at V and 4 bases at J, with 13 bases between the two ends. The CDR3 has 14 residues. CDR1 and CDR2 (germline): MDHEN, SYDVKM.

The genes are TRBV6-2 or TRBV6-3 and TRBJ1-2; perhaps TRBD1 as D (6 bases). The CDR3 spans 17 residues. CDR1 and CDR2 from the germline V gene are MNHEY and SVGEGT. The germline V and J ends were trimmed by 5 bases and 1 base, with 20 bases remaining between them. The CDR3 nucleotides read TGTGCCAGCAGTCAGCGGGACACCCGAGGCTATAACTATGGCTACACCTTC. Translating it yields CASSQRDTRGYNYGYTF.

The chain uses TRBV2 and TRBJ2-2, with unresolved D. V gave up 8 bases and J gave up 3 bases, with 7 bases separating them. The germline CDR1 and CDR2 sequences are SNHLY and FYNNEI. CDR3 length: 12 amino acids. CDR3 sequence reads: CASSPYTGELFF. The CDR3 region has the DNA TGTGCCAGCTCCCCTTACACCGGGGAGCTGTTTTTT.

The chain combines TRBV19 with TRBJ1-1, with D hard to call. The CDR3 length is 13 residues. V was pared by 5 bases and J by 8 bases, with 15 bases between. Germline CDR1 is LNHDA and CDR2 is SQIVND (reference sequence). The CDR3 DNA follows: TGTGCCAGTAGTCTCTTATTGCTCGGGGAAGCTTTCTTT. It codes for CASSLLLLGEAFF.